The 18 T cell receptor beta chains given below trace back to one sample, sequenced in a study of tissue T cells after allogeneic stem cell transplantation. Clones were read by immunoSEQ multiplex PCR, and TCRdb kept only the in-frame ones, dropping some. The repertoire holds over 45,000 clones, with around 70% as singletons. Sequencing was performed on sorted cells pooled from one or two spleens. These receptors all stem from a pool of C57BL/6 mice in good health.

With respect to this clone: Germline and genes: mouse. The read terminates 1 residue before the CDR3 end, so the remaining end is supplied by the germline J gene. V gene TRBV19 combines with J gene TRBJ2-1; D perhaps matches TRBD2 (6 bases). CDR1 FNHDT and CDR2 SITEND come from the germline V gene (reference sequence). This CDR3 is 14 amino acids long. V was cut by 6 bases and J by 3 bases, with 13 bases left in between. CDR3: CASTPTGLYAEQFF. The covered CDR3 bases are TGTGCCAGCACCCCGACTGGCCTCTATGCTGAGCAGTTC. The full variable domain, rest sourced from reference TRBV19 and TRBJ2-1, is GGIITQTPKFLIGQEGQKLTLKCQQNFNHDTMYWYRQDSGKGLRLIYYSITENDLQKGDLSEGYDASREKKSSFSLTVTSAQKNEMAVFLCASTPTGLYAEQFFGPGTRLTVL.

For this clone: These gene names are mouse names. The CDR3 end lies 1 residue beyond the end of the read and is filled in from the germline J gene. This chain uses TRBV31 with TRBJ2-5; 9 nucleotides agree with TRBD2. The CDR3 extends over 15 amino acids. Trimming removed 3 bases from V and 5 bases from J; junction bases left unmatched: 9. Germline V gene data show CDR1 as GKSSPN and CDR2 as SITVG. This chain's CDR3 is CAWSPYWGEGDTQYF. CDR3 DNA, as far as it was read: TGTGCCTGGAGCCCATACTGGGGGGAGGGAGACACCCAGTAC.

This clone was found once. Germline and genes here are mouse. Read data end 1 residue before the CDR3 end; the end is taken from the germline J gene. This rearrangement joins TRBV19 to TRBJ1-1; 7 bases agree with TRBD1. The J segment lost 1 base and the V segment lost 2 bases, leaving 5 bases of the junction unmatched. The V gene's germline CDR1 is FNHDT and CDR2 SITEND (reference sequence). The CDR3 runs 15 residues. CDR3 protein: CASSIHRGGNTEVFF. The covered CDR3 bases are TGTGCCAGCAGTATCCACAGGGGTGGAAACACAGAAGTCTTC.

On this clone: Genes here carry mouse names. The read falls 1 residue short of the CDR3 end, and the missing part is taken from the germline J gene. The chain uses TRBV31 and TRBJ2-3, with a tentative D call TRBD1 (6 bases). V was shortened by 0 bases and J by 2 bases, with 9 bases between the two germline ends. Per the germline V gene, CDR1 is GKSSPN and CDR2 is SITVG. This CDR3 has 14 amino acids. The part of the CDR3 DNA that was read is TGTGCCTGGAGTCTACGGACAGTTGCAGAAACGCTGTAT. It translates to CAWSLRTVAETLY. The full CDR3 protein is CAWSLRTVAETLYF.

A remark on this clone: All gene names here are mouse names. The read terminates 1 residue before the CDR3 end, so the remaining end is supplied by the germline J gene. This chain uses TRBV13-2 with TRBJ2-7, with 7 bases lining up with TRBD2. The germline V gene has CDR1 NNHNN and CDR2 SYGAGS (reference sequence). This CDR3 contains 15 residues. Germline trimming cut 0 bases from V and 4 bases from J; bases unmatched to any gene: 7. CDR3 in amino acids: CASGDANWGLYEQYF. The DNA read from the CDR3 is TGTGCCAGCGGTGATGCAAACTGGGGCCTTTATGAACAGTAC.

As regards this clone: Gene and germline names: mouse. Read coverage stops 1 residue before the CDR3 terminus; the germline J gene supplies the remainder. V gene TRBV1 combines with J gene TRBJ2-7; TRBD2 agrees at 10 bases. The CDR3 has 14 residues. CDR1 is NSQYPW and CDR2 is LRSPGD in the germline V gene (reference sequence). V shed 3 bases and J 4 bases; nucleotides not matched to a gene: 3. The sequenced part of the CDR3 DNA is TGCACCTGCAGTGCGGGACTGGGGCCTTATGAACAGTAC. Encoded protein: CTCSAGLGPYEQY. The CDR3 in its entirety is CTCSAGLGPYEQYF. The variable domain in full, completed from reference TRBV1 and TRBJ2-7, reads VTLLEQNPRWRLVPRGQAVNLRCILKNSQYPWMSWYQQDLQKQLQWLFTLRSPGDKEVKSLPGADYLATRVTDTELRLQVANMSQGRTLYCTCSAGLGPYEQYFGPGTRLTVL.

For this clone: Mouse names are used for the genes. The DNA ends 1 residue before the CDR3 does, and the rest of the CDR3 is filled in from the germline J gene. The V gene is TRBV12-2, the J gene TRBJ1-3, with D hard to call. The V end was cut by 0 bases, the J end by 0 bases, with 5 bases between. The CDR3 loop spans 14 amino acids. The germline V gene has CDR1 SGHLS and CDR2 HYDKME. The CDR3 sequence: CASSLEGSGNTLYF. The sequenced CDR3 bases are TGTGCCAGCTCTCTCGAGGGTTCTGGAAATACGCTCTAT.

This clone was picked up a small number of times. The gene symbols are mouse symbols. The read terminates 1 residue before the CDR3 end, so the remaining end is supplied by the germline J gene. The chain couples TRBV16 to TRBJ2-7, with 9 positions matching TRBD1. With V trimmed by 4 bases and J by 3 bases, 4 bases remained unmatched. This CDR3 is built from 14 residues. Germline V CDR1 and CDR2: SGHSA, FRNQAP. Incomplete CDR3 DNA: TGTGCAAGCAGCTACCCGGGACAGGGCTATGAACAGTAC. Protein: CASSYPGQGYEQY. The CDR3, in full, reads CASSYPGQGYEQYF.

Note on this clone: Gene names refer to mouse genes. The read ends 1 residue shy of where the CDR3 ends; the end is completed using the germline J gene. The chain carries TRBV2 and TRBJ2-1; a weak D match, TRBD2 (5 bases). V was pared by 1 base and J by 7 bases, with 11 bases between. CDR3 length: 14 residues. Germline V gene sequence: CDR1 LGHNA, CDR2 YSYQKL. The CDR3 loop reads CASSQVGSGAEQFF. The DNA read from the CDR3 is TGTGCCAGCAGCCAAGTGGGGTCGGGGGCTGAGCAGTTC.

Note on this clone: Gene names are mouse gene names. CDR3 sequence: CASSPRMGAETLYF. The CDR3 bases that were read are TGTGCCAGCAGCCCCCGGATGGGTGCAGAAACGCTGTAT. The chain links TRBV3 to TRBJ2-3; D gene unclear. The CDR3 is cut off 1 residue early in the read; its end comes from the germline J gene. This CDR3 has 14 residues. Germline V gene data show CDR1 as SNHLY and CDR2 as FYNGKV (reference sequence). Trimming shortened V by 5 bases and J by 1 base, and 10 bases separated the two germline ends. The whole variable domain, remainder taken from reference TRBV3 and TRBJ2-3, is GPKVLQIPSHQIIDMGQMVTLNCDPVSNHLYFYWYKQILGQQMEFLVNFYNGKVMEKSKLFKDQFSVERPDGSYFTLKIQPTALEDSAVYFCASSPRMGAETLYFGSGTRLTVL.

Concerning this clone itself: The listed genes are named as in mouse. The CDR3 end is not reached by the read, which stops 1 residue before it; the germline J gene fills it in. The genes are TRBV13-2 and TRBJ2-4, with TRBD2 matching over 10 bases. This CDR3 comprises 17 residues. From germline, CDR1 is NNHNN and CDR2 SYGAGS (reference sequence). The trim removed 1 base at V and 2 bases at J, leaving 7 bases unmatched. CDR3 loop: CASGDPGGARDQNTLYF. The covered CDR3 bases are TGTGCCAGCGGTGATCCTGGGGGGGCGCGGGATCAAAACACCTTGTAC.

Worth noting for this clone: Gene names follow the mouse nomenclature. The CDR3 end lies 1 residue beyond the end of the read and is filled in from the germline J gene. The rearrangement links TRBV13-2 to TRBJ1-1; D gene uncertain. The germline V gene encodes CDR1 NNHNN and CDR2 SYGAGS (reference sequence). This CDR3 is 14 amino acids long. V was clipped by 2 bases and J by 0 bases, with 8 bases between them. CDR3: CASGEVRSNTEVFF. CDR3 DNA (partial): TGTGCCAGCGGTGAGGTCAGGTCAAACACAGAAGTCTTC.

This clone was seen a handful of times. Genes and germline are mouse. The observed sequence ends 1 residue before the CDR3 terminus, with the missing tail filled in from the germline J gene. The V and J genes are TRBV3 and TRBJ1-5; no definite D call. The CDR3 runs to 13 residues. Germline loops: CDR1 SNHLY, CDR2 FYNGKV (reference sequence). The V end lost 2 bases, the J end lost 6 bases, and 8 bases lay between the germline ends. The covered CDR3 bases are TGTGCCAGCAGCTTAAGGGAGGGCCAGGCTCCGCTT. Its protein product is CASSLREGQAPL. The whole CDR3 protein is CASSLREGQAPLF.

This clone has just a few counts. Genes and germline come from the mouse. Sequencing ends 1 residue short of the CDR3 end; the germline J gene provides the rest. This sequence joins TRBV13-1 and TRBJ2-7, with 9 bases matching TRBD2. Losses at the gene ends were 2 bases for V and 4 bases for J; bases not matched to a gene: 4. Germline CDR1 reads NSHNY; CDR2 reads SYGAGN. The CDR3 length is 14 residues. The DNA read from the CDR3 is TGTGCCAGCAGTGACCTGGGGGGGACTTATGAACAGTAC. It translates to CASSDLGGTYEQY. The full CDR3 sequence reads CASSDLGGTYEQYF.

In regard to this clone: The gene symbols are mouse symbols. Sequencing ends 1 residue short of the CDR3 end; the germline J gene provides the rest. The chain combines TRBV16 with TRBJ1-3; D is uncertain. The germline gives CDR1 SGHSA, CDR2 FRNQAP. Trimming stripped 1 base from V and 0 bases from J, with 4 bases between. The CDR3 consists of 14 residues. CDR3 sequence reads: CASSLADSGNTLYF. The CDR3 bases that were read are TGTGCAAGCAGCTTAGCAGATTCTGGAAATACGCTCTAT. Full variable domain (remainder filled in from reference TRBV16 and TRBJ1-3): NAGVIQTPRHKVTGKGQEATLWCEPISGHSAVFWYRQTIVQGLEFLTYFRNQAPIDDSGMPKERFSAQMPNQSHSTLKIQSTQPQDSAVYLCASSLADSGNTLYFGEGSRLIVV.

With respect to this clone: The listed genes are named as in mouse. The read gets to within 1 residue of the CDR3 end, and the germline J gene fills in the rest. The genes are TRBV13-1 and TRBJ1-5; tentatively, D is TRBD1 (6 bases). CDR1 is NSHNY and CDR2 is SYGAGN in the germline V gene. V lost 1 base to trimming and J lost 3 bases, with 8 bases between them. The CDR3 consists of 14 residues. Partial CDR3 DNA: TGTGCCAGCAGTGATCAGGGGAGCAACCAGGCTCCGCTT. Protein sequence: CASSDQGSNQAPL. The whole CDR3 sequence is CASSDQGSNQAPLF. Together with reference TRBV13-1 and TRBJ1-5, the CDR3 gives the full variable domain: EAAVTQSPRNKVTVTGGNVTLSCRQTNSHNYMYWYRQDTGHGLRLIHYSYGAGNLRIGDVPDGYKATRTTQEDFFLLLELASPSQTSLYFCASSDQGSNQAPLFGEGTRLSVL.

This clone was detected only a few times. These gene names are mouse names. The sequenced fragment ends 1 residue before the CDR3 boundary, so the rest is inferred from the germline J gene. This chain connects TRBV3 to TRBJ2-7, with 8 bases matching TRBD1. CDR1 is SNHLY and CDR2 is FYNGKV in the germline V gene (reference sequence). There are 14 residues in the CDR3. J was trimmed by 5 bases and V by 1 base; bases with no gene match: 4. The sequenced CDR3 bases are TGTGCCAGCAGCTTAGGGACAGGGAGCCATGAACAGTAC. Translation gives CASSLGTGSHEQY. The complete CDR3 protein is CASSLGTGSHEQYF. Using reference TRBV3 and TRBJ2-7 for the parts outside the CDR3, the full variable domain is GPKVLQIPSHQIIDMGQMVTLNCDPVSNHLYFYWYKQILGQQMEFLVNFYNGKVMEKSKLFKDQFSVERPDGSYFTLKIQPTALEDSAVYFCASSLGTGSHEQYFGPGTRLTVL.

Turning to this clone: Gene names refer to mouse genes. Read sequence stops 1 residue before the CDR3 end, and the germline J gene provides the missing end. The chain employs TRBV19 and TRBJ1-3, with a weak D call TRBD1 (6 bases). Germline values: CDR1 FNHDT, CDR2 SITEND (reference sequence). This CDR3 has 14 amino acids. Deletions cut 3 bases from V and 2 bases from J, with 9 bases between. CDR3 bases read: TGTGCCAGCAGTAGAGGGGGGGCTGGAAATACGCTCTAT. The encoded protein is CASSRGGAGNTLY. The entire CDR3 is CASSRGGAGNTLYF. Drawing the rest from reference TRBV19 and TRBJ1-3, the complete variable domain is GGIITQTPKFLIGQEGQKLTLKCQQNFNHDTMYWYRQDSGKGLRLIYYSITENDLQKGDLSEGYDASREKKSSFSLTVTSAQKNEMAVFLCASSRGGAGNTLYFGEGSRLIVV.